The T cell receptor beta chain described here comes from a study of regulatory T cells in long-lasting Graves disease. The sample holds many counts of this clonotype. With V trimmed by 6 bases and J by 7 bases, 4 bases remained unmatched. The CDR3 spans 12 residues. Time point indicated: newly diagnosed GD, antithyroid drugs for less than 3 months. PBMC-extracted RNA yielded the TCR library. TCR beta libraries were built with iRepertoire HTBI primers and Arm-PCR of CDR3 regions. One entry per CDR3 protein results from TCRdb running MiXCR on the multiplex PCR reads. The table lists 450,000 to 600,000 distinct CDR3 sequences, about 17% of them singletons. The sample was also linked to a second study, of T cells in Graves' hyperthyroidism and ophthalmopathy.

This sequence joins TRBV12-3 or TRBV12-4 and TRBJ2-7; 9 bases are a match to TRBD1. The TCR was taken from a man aged 35 to 55 with Graves disease. The source material was peripheral blood mononuclear cells (PBMCs), sampled at new diagnosis, from a patient treated with antithyroid drugs. CDR3 in amino acids: CASSRTGAEQYF. The CDR3 nucleotides are TGTGCCAGCAGCCGGACAGGGGCGGAGCAGTACTTC.